This passage covers 30 T cell receptor beta chains from one sample sequenced in a study of CD8 T cells in ankylosing spondylitis. Broader study findings: A TCR beta motif made of 7 to 9 highly homologous variants seemed typical of ankylosing spondylitis blood.

In TCRdb, the 5' RACE reads were re-called with MiXCR into one record per CDR3 protein. The data show more than 250,000 distinct CDR3 sequences, with approximately 8% seen just once and more than 12% held by the top ten. No antigen is known for these receptors. The specimen was blood, either unsorted or a sorted T cell fraction (not recorded which). Every receptor here comes from a male donor with ankylosing spondylitis.

CDR3 in amino acids: CASSPLRRGEQFF. The CDR3 DNA reads TGTGCCAGCAGTCCCCTCCGGCGGGGCGAGCAGTTCTTC. V and J are TRBV3-1 and TRBJ2-1, with a tentative D call TRBD2 (6 bases). The CDR3 spans 13 residues. Germline CDR1 is LGHDT and CDR2 is YNNKEL (reference sequence). V lost 6 bases, J lost 10 bases, and 16 bases lay in between.

This clonotype has only a few counts. The genes are TRBV29-1 and TRBJ1-2; 8 bases map to TRBD1. With V trimmed by 2 bases and J by 8 bases, 10 bases remained unmatched. The CDR3 is 14 amino acids. The germline gives CDR1 SQVTM, CDR2 ANQGSEA. DNA of the CDR3: TGCAGCGTTGAATCGGCAGGGGGCGCGGGGGGCTACACCTTC. Translation gives CSVESAGGAGGYTF.

This clonotype was counted between two and nine times. The chain carries TRBV5-1 and TRBJ1-2; TRBD1 matches at 9 bases. This CDR3 comprises 16 residues. Germline V CDR1 and CDR2: SGHRS, YFSETQ. The V and J ends lost 4 bases and 3 bases, in that order; junction bases with no gene match: 10. The CDR3 sequence is CASSLWTGDGYYGYTF. The CDR3 nucleotides read TGCGCCAGCAGCCTCTGGACAGGGGATGGGTACTATGGCTACACCTTC.

This clonotype has a handful of counts. CDR3: CASSDTRGPTEETQYF. The CDR3 coding sequence is TGTGCCAGCAGTGACACCAGGGGTCCAACCGAAGAGACCCAGTACTTC. This chain joins TRBV28 and TRBJ2-5; a possible D gene is TRBD1 (6 bases). There are 16 residues in the CDR3. CDR1 and CDR2 (germline): MDHEN, SYDVKM. V shed 5 bases and J shed 3 bases, with 19 bases lying between them.

The J gene is TRBJ2-1, the V gene TRBV5-1; the match to TRBD2 covers 12 bases. The CDR3 sequence is 14 residues long. Germline CDR1 and CDR2: SGHRS and YFSETQ. The ends lost 7 bases at V and 5 bases at J; junction bases unmatched: 4. In nucleotides, the CDR3 is TGCGCCAGCTCGACTAGCGGGAGCCACAATGAGCAGTTCTTC. Residues: CASSTSGSHNEQFF.

The V gene is TRBV12-3 or TRBV12-4, the J gene TRBJ2-7, with TRBD2 as a possible D gene (7 bases). This CDR3 spans 15 amino acids. Trimming removed 3 bases from V and 2 bases from J, with 14 bases in between. The CDR3: CASSFRGGAPYEQYF. CDR3 bases: TGTGCCAGCAGTTTTAGGGGGGGCGCACCCTACGAGCAGTACTTC.

This clonotype was seen a few times. The rearrangement links TRBV20-1 to TRBJ2-5, with D possibly TRBD2 on 5 matching bases. V gave up 2 bases and J gave up 5 bases, with 12 bases separating them. The CDR3 is made up of 13 amino acids. In germline, CDR1 is DFQATT, CDR2 SNEGSKA (reference sequence). The CDR3 sequence is CSARRPSRETQYF. For the CDR3, the DNA is TGCAGTGCTAGACGTCCTAGCAGGGAGACCCAGTACTTC.

This clonotype was counted many times. This chain joins TRBV3-1 and TRBJ2-1; the match to TRBD2 covers 12 bases. From germline, CDR1 is LGHDT and CDR2 YNNKEL (reference sequence). V was clipped by 1 base and J by 0 bases; unmatched bases: 7. This CDR3 contains 19 residues. The CDR3 region has the DNA TGTGCCAGCAGCCAAGGAGTACTAGCGGGAGGAGGCTCCTACAATGAGCAGTTCTTC. Protein: CASSQGVLAGGGSYNEQFF.

In its sample, this clonotype was seen a few times. This rearrangement joins TRBV2 to TRBJ2-3; D perhaps matches TRBD2 (5 bases). Trimming cost V 7 bases and J 4 bases, with 18 bases left between them. This CDR3 region has 15 residues. Germline V gene lookup returns CDR1 SNHLY and CDR2 FYNNEI. The CDR3 region is CASNRNGRASDTQYF. CDR3 nucleotide sequence: TGTGCCAGCAATCGGAATGGGCGGGCTTCAGATACGCAGTATTTT.

This rearrangement joins TRBV19 to TRBJ2-1, with D perhaps matching TRBD2 (5 bases). The CDR3 has 15 amino acids. CDR1 is LNHDA, CDR2 SQIVND, per germline (reference sequence). Deletions cut 4 bases from V and 4 bases from J, with 14 bases between. The CDR3 protein is CASSTRRQIYNEQFF. The CDR3 region has the DNA TGTGCCAGTAGTACCCGGAGGCAGATATACAATGAGCAGTTCTTC.

The chain combines TRBV5-1 with TRBJ2-5, with D unclear. CDR1 and CDR2 (germline): SGHRS, YFSETQ. Trimming shortened V by 1 base and J by 4 bases, and 11 bases separated the two germline ends. The length of the CDR3 is 14 residues. CDR3 nucleotides: TGCGCCAGCAGCTTGTTCATCAACCCAGAGACCCAGTACTTC. It specifies CASSLFINPETQYF.

The rearrangement uses TRBV28 and TRBJ2-2; D unresolved. The V gene lost 6 bases and the J gene lost 0 bases, with 11 bases spanning the gap. CDR3 length: 15 amino acids. Germline CDR1 MDHEN, CDR2 SYDVKM. CDR3 protein: CASRQPGANTGELFF. The DNA for the CDR3 is TGTGCCAGCAGGCAACCCGGCGCGAACACCGGGGAGCTGTTTTTT.

The table lists this clonotype with a few counts. The chain carries TRBV29-1 and TRBJ2-1; no reliable D call. Germline lookup yields CDR1 SQVTM and CDR2 ANQGSEA. Trimming took off 0 bases at V and 8 bases at J, with 8 bases between the two ends. The CDR3 consists of 12 residues. CDR3 amino acids: CSVEEGQDEQFF. CDR3 nucleotide sequence: TGCAGCGTTGAAGAAGGGCAGGATGAGCAGTTCTTC.

This clonotype showed up many times. The chain uses TRBV7-6 and TRBJ2-7; 10 nucleotides agree with TRBD2. This CDR3 spans 14 amino acids. Germline V gene sequence: CDR1 SGHVS, CDR2 FNYEAQ. J lost 0 bases, V lost 9 bases, and 5 bases had no gene match. The CDR3 sequence: CASRASGSSYEQYF. CDR3 bases: TGTGCCAGTAGAGCTAGCGGGAGCTCCTACGAGCAGTACTTC. The full variable domain, in which reference TRBV7-6 and TRBJ2-7 provide the parts outside the CDR3, is GAGVSQSPRYKVTKRGQDVALRCDPISGHVSLYWYRQALGQGPEFLTYFNYEAQQDKSGLPNDRFSAERPEGSISTLTIQRTEQRDSAMYRCASRASGSSYEQYFGPGTRLTVT.

The J gene is TRBJ2-3, the V gene TRBV7-9, with D possibly matching TRBD1 (5 bases). V lost 1 base and J lost 4, with 9 bases in between. This CDR3 has 14 residues. Germline lookup yields CDR1 SEHNR and CDR2 FQNEAQ (reference sequence). This chain's CDR3 is CASSLGTGSDTQYF. CDR3 coding DNA: TGTGCCAGCAGCTTAGGTACAGGATCAGATACGCAGTATTTT.

This clonotype was seen only a few times. The chain is built from TRBV14 and TRBJ1-2, with a weak D call TRBD1 (5 bases). The CDR3 covers 13 residues. With 4 bases removed from V and 7 bases from J, the gap between germline ends came to 13 bases. CDR1 SGHDN and CDR2 FVKESK come from the germline V gene. The DNA for the CDR3 is TGTGCCAGCAGCCGGGACCTTCGGAGTGGCTACACCTTC. Its translation is CASSRDLRSGYTF.

This clonotype was seen only a few times. The rearrangement uses TRBV28 and TRBJ2-1; 9 positions agree with TRBD2. CDR1 and CDR2 from the germline V gene are MDHEN and SYDVKM. V trimming: 3 bases; J trimming: 0 bases; junction bases outside the gene matches: 3. This CDR3 contains 16 residues. The CDR3 nucleotides read TGTGCCAGCAGTTTGCTTAGCGGGGGCTCCTACAATGAGCAGTTCTTC. This translates into CASSLLSGGSYNEQFF.

This chain joins TRBV12-3 or TRBV12-4 and TRBJ1-6; perhaps TRBD1 as D (5 bases). This CDR3 region has 14 residues. V lost 3 bases, J lost 9 bases, and 12 bases lay in between. CDR3 DNA sequence: TGTGCCAGCAGTTTTCAGCAGGGAACTTCACCCCTCCACTTT. It codes for CASSFQQGTSPLHF.

V and J are TRBV7-2 and TRBJ2-1; 10 bases fit TRBD2. V was pared by 5 bases and J by 9 bases, with 13 bases of the junction left unmatched. Germline CDR1 reads SGHTA; CDR2 reads FQGNSA. The CDR3 runs to 16 residues. CDR3 DNA: TGTGCCAGCAGCCCGCGTGCTAGCGGGAGATGGCGTGAGCAGTTCTTC. This codes for CASSPRASGRWREQFF.

The chain couples TRBV11-3 to TRBJ2-1; unclear D gene. V was pared by 3 bases and J by 4 bases, with 10 bases between. The CDR3 loop spans 14 amino acids. Germline V CDR1 and CDR2: SGHNT, YENEEA. The CDR3 DNA follows: TGTGCCAGCAGCTTCGCGGCCTCTTACAATGAGCAGTTCTTC. Translation: CASSFAASYNEQFF.

This clonotype was counted at least ten times. This chain links TRBV7-8 with TRBJ1-5; 10 positions agree with TRBD1. The CDR3 consists of 14 residues. Per the germline V gene, CDR1 is SGHVS and CDR2 is FQNEAQ. After removal of 5 bases from V and 7 bases from J, the junction contained 5 bases not matched to a gene. CDR3 loop: CASSPTGGWQPQHF. In DNA, the CDR3 is TGTGCCAGCAGCCCGACAGGGGGCTGGCAGCCCCAGCATTTT.

Many counts were recorded for this clonotype. The chain employs TRBV6-4 and TRBJ2-2, with D unresolved. The CDR3 runs 14 residues. Germline CDR1 is MRHNA and CDR2 is SNTAGT. V was cut by 1 base and J by 5 bases, with 8 bases left in between. CDR3 DNA sequence: TGTGCCAGCAGTGACTTAACAGATACCGGGGAGCTGTTTTTT. Amino acid sequence: CASSDLTDTGELFF.

This clonotype came up many times. The chain carries TRBV4-1 and TRBJ1-4; D ambiguous. The CDR3 is 12 residues long. V dropped 4 bases and J dropped 8 bases, with 8 bases sitting between them. Germline V gene data show CDR1 as MGHRA and CDR2 as YSYEKL. Written as DNA, the CDR3 is TGCGCCAGCAGCCGACCAAGAGAAAAACTGTTTTTT. It yields the protein CASSRPREKLFF.

This clonotype was recorded at least ten times. The chain combines TRBV12-3 or TRBV12-4 with TRBJ2-7; D may be TRBD2 (5 bases). Trimming left V 4 bases short and J 5 bases short, with 18 bases between. This CDR3 spans 15 amino acids. The CDR3 region has the DNA TGTGCCAGCAGTTCGTCCCCTCGGGGTCAGGACGAGCAGTACTTC. As protein: CASSSSPRGQDEQYF.

The chain couples TRBV5-4 to TRBJ1-1; D unclear. Germline V gene data show CDR1 as SGHNT and CDR2 as YYREEE (reference sequence). V was shortened by 5 bases and J by 5 bases, with 22 bases between the two germline ends. The CDR3 loop spans 16 amino acids. The CDR3 DNA reads as TGTGCCAGCAGAGCGGTCAAGACGGTAACACCTACTGAAGCTTTCTTT. Residues: CASRAVKTVTPTEAFF.

The chain has TRBV7-9 and TRBJ2-1; D ambiguous. The length of the CDR3 is 13 residues. V gave up 3 bases and J gave up 8 bases, with 11 bases separating them. Per the germline V gene, CDR1 is SEHNR and CDR2 is FQNEAQ (reference sequence). The CDR3 sequence is CASSFASPDEQFF. The CDR3 nucleotides are TGTGCCAGCAGCTTCGCTAGTCCCGATGAGCAGTTCTTC.

This clonotype was detected a few times. The rearrangement links TRBV3-1 to TRBJ2-7, with 9 bases that match TRBD2. Germline CDR1 and CDR2: LGHDT and YNNKEL (reference sequence). Losses at the gene ends were 1 base for V and 3 bases for J; bases not matched to a gene: 4. CDR3 length: 15 amino acids. The CDR3 coding sequence is TGTGCCAGCAGCCAAGGGCTAGCGGGACTCTACGAGCAGTACTTC. Translating it yields CASSQGLAGLYEQYF.

The chain uses TRBV24-1 and TRBJ2-1; TRBD2 matches at 12 bases. The CDR3 is 15 residues long. Germline values: CDR1 KGHDR, CDR2 SFDVKD. Trimming cost V 9 bases and J 2 bases; bases outside gene matches: 4. CDR3 DNA sequence: TGTGCCACCGGGACTAGCGGGCGGGCCTACAATGAGCAGTTCTTC. Protein: CATGTSGRAYNEQFF.

In its sample, this clonotype was seen a few times. The chain joins TRBV18 to TRBJ2-3; TRBD1 is a possible D gene (6 bases). V shed 2 bases and J shed 1 base, with 10 bases lying between them. In germline, CDR1 is KGHSH, CDR2 LQKENI. This CDR3 comprises 15 residues. Here the CDR3 DNA reads TGTGCCAGCTCACCAGGGGGACATGGCACAGATACGCAGTATTTT. Its protein is CASSPGGHGTDTQYF.

There are many counts of this clonotype. The genes are TRBV6-5 and TRBJ2-7; TRBD1 or TRBD2 may be the D gene (5 bases each). The CDR3 has 11 residues. Germline V lookup: CDR1 MNHEY, CDR2 SVGAGI. The V end was cut by 0 bases, the J end by 12 bases, with 9 bases between. The CDR3 protein is CASSYSGRAYF. CDR3 DNA: TGTGCCAGCAGTTACTCGGGACGAGCGTACTTC.